What follows are 10 T cell receptor beta chains derived from one specimen sequenced in a study of CD8 T cells in Susac syndrome. After extraction with the RNeasy kit, about 0.5 to 1 ug of the RNA was reverse transcribed using random hexamers. TCRdb re-analysed the immunoSEQ multiplex PCR reads in MiXCR, keeping a single row per CDR3 protein. This sample carries roughly 120,000 distinct CDR3 sequences, about 93% of them seen once, and the ten largest clones take 0.087%. The sample was CD4+ T cells from PBMCs. Receptors were obtained from a human donor in good health.

As DNA, the CDR3 is TGTGCCAGCAGCCCCCCGGGACTAGCGGGAGTTACGCAGTATTTT. It encodes CASSPPGLAGVTQYF. This chain uses TRBV7-2 with TRBJ2-3, with 14 bases aligning to TRBD2. CDR3 length: 15 residues. V shed 5 bases and J 8 bases; nucleotides not matched to a gene: 6. CDR1 is SGHTA, CDR2 FQGNSA, per germline.

The rearrangement links TRBV28 to TRBJ1-2; D unclear. The CDR3 runs to 14 residues. Germline V gene sequence: CDR1 MDHEN, CDR2 SYDVKM. V dropped 3 bases and J dropped 1 base, with 9 bases sitting between them. CDR3 region: CASSFGQNNYGYTF. CDR3 in DNA: TGTGCCAGCAGTTTTGGGCAGAATAACTATGGCTACACCTTC.

The chain employs TRBV4-2 and TRBJ2-1; 9 nucleotides align to TRBD2. V shed 0 bases, J shed 6 bases, and the junction held 6 bases outside the gene matches. There are 16 residues in the CDR3. Germline V gene sequence: CDR1 LGHNA, CDR2 YNFKEQ. DNA of the CDR3: TGTGCCAGCAGCCAAGATGGCGGGAGGGCAGGCAATGAGCAGTTCTTC. Translated, it gives CASSQDGGRAGNEQFF.

This rearrangement joins TRBV20-1 to TRBJ2-7, with D uncertain. V was cut by 0 bases and J by 4 bases, with 16 bases left in between. The length of the CDR3 is 15 residues. Germline CDR1 reads DFQATT; CDR2 reads SNEGSKA (reference sequence). The CDR3 DNA reads TGCAGTGCTAGAGATGCCACTGGCGGAGCATACGAGCAGTACTTC. Translated, it gives CSARDATGGAYEQYF.

The gene calls are TRBV4-1 and TRBJ2-1; 16 bases align to TRBD2. The CDR3 has 16 residues. The germline gives CDR1 MGHRA, CDR2 YSYEKL. The V segment lost 5 bases and the J segment 8 bases; nucleotides outside the gene matches: 6. This chain's CDR3 is CASSAPGTSGRDEQFF. CDR3 DNA sequence: TGCGCCAGCAGCGCCCCCGGGACTAGCGGGAGGGATGAGCAGTTCTTC.

This clonotype was seen only a few times. The chain couples TRBV29-1 to TRBJ1-2; 10 bases match TRBD1. Germline V gene sequence: CDR1 SQVTM, CDR2 ANQGSEA. This CDR3 is built from 12 residues. J gave up 6 bases and V 3 bases, and 1 base lay outside the gene matches. CDR3 sequence: CSVEGQGNGYTF. The CDR3 nucleotides are TGCAGCGTTGAGGGACAGGGGAATGGCTACACCTTC.

The genes are TRBV25-1 and TRBJ2-2; 9 bases align to TRBD1. Germline CDR1 MGHDK, CDR2 SYGVNS. The CDR3 is 16 residues long. The V and J ends lost 7 bases and 5 bases, in that order; junction bases with no gene match: 11. This chain's CDR3 is CASTDPRTGETGELFF. The CDR3 coding sequence is TGTGCCAGCACGGACCCTCGGACAGGGGAAACCGGGGAGCTGTTTTTT.

The J gene is TRBJ1-1, the V gene TRBV2, with D perhaps matching TRBD1 (5 bases). The CDR3 runs to 14 residues. The V end was cut by 5 bases, the J end by 1 base, with 11 bases between. Looked up from germline, CDR1 is SNHLY and CDR2 is FYNNEI. CDR3 amino acids: CASSLWGTNTEAFF. CDR3 nucleotide sequence: TGTGCCAGCAGTTTATGGGGGACGAACACTGAAGCTTTCTTT.

V usage is TRBV2 and J usage is TRBJ1-1; a possible D gene is TRBD1 (6 bases). CDR1 and CDR2 from the germline V gene are SNHLY and FYNNEI. Trimming shortened V by 6 bases and J by 5 bases, and 16 bases separated the two germline ends. CDR3 length: 14 residues. Here the CDR3 DNA reads TGTGCCAGCAGAATACAGGGTTATTGGACTGAAGCTTTCTTT. This gives the protein CASRIQGYWTEAFF.

The rearrangement links TRBV12-3 or TRBV12-4 to TRBJ2-1, with 11 bases aligning to TRBD2. CDR3 length: 15 residues. The V segment lost 5 bases and the J segment 4 bases; nucleotides outside the gene matches: 4. The CDR3 nucleotides are TGTGCCAGCAGTCCACTAGCGGGAGAGTACAATGAGCAGTTCTTC. Translation gives CASSPLAGEYNEQFF.